This T cell receptor (beta chain) was identified in a study of blood T cell repertoires in COVID-19. Study in general: Italy, Spain and the United States were the sources of the convalescent and acute COVID-19 samples.

TCRdb's table, derived via immunoSEQ multiplex PCR, lists solely in-frame clones and lacks some. The repertoire has 450,000 to 500,000 clones, approximately 83% of them found once; the top ten carry approximately 3.2%. This CDR3 has 16 residues. Germline-derived CDR1 and CDR2 are LNHDA and SQIVND (reference sequence). V lost 4 bases to trimming and J lost 8 bases; unmatched junction nucleotides: 8. The J gene is TRBJ2-1, the V gene TRBV19; TRBD2 matches 13 bases. This TCR derives from a human donor in a cohort sampled during active COVID-19. The sample consisted of peripheral blood. The CDR3 region is CASSTPGTSGIDEQFF. In DNA form, the CDR3 reads TGTGCCAGTAGTACTCCCGGGACTAGCGGGATCGATGAGCAGTTCTTC.